This T cell receptor (beta chain) comes out of a study of T cells in Graves' hyperthyroidism and ophthalmopathy. The authors deemed Graves' hyperthyroidism stable absent ophthalmopathy progression within 18 months. Patients were aged 18 to 65, had disease duration under 2 months, and had newly diagnosed hyperthyroidism. Overall study findings and caveats: Clonotypes that were expanded in thyroid above 0.001 mostly appeared in blood too. Using 13 V-J features, a model discriminated ophthalmopathy from stable hyperthyroidism.

Authors of the study amplified TCR beta CDR3 regions from RNA transcripts. With the HTBI primer set, the TCR CDR3 went through a first round of RT-PCR. One entry per CDR3 protein results from TCRdb running MiXCR on the multiplex PCR reads. The profile shows almost 600,000 distinct CDR3 sequences, 40% to 55% of them singletons. This clonotype was detected ten times or more. The antigen is not known. The CDR3 totals 17 residues. CDR1 and CDR2 from the germline V gene are LNHDA and SQIVND (reference sequence). V was clipped by 3 bases and J by 3 bases; unmatched bases: 10. The clonotype originates from a woman younger than 35 with Graves' hyperthyroidism. The V call is TRBV19, the J call TRBJ2-7, with 11 bases matching TRBD2. The sequencing input was peripheral blood or thyroid tissue (not recorded which). CDR3: CASSISGLAGRGYEQYF. CDR3 coding DNA: TGTGCCAGTAGTATTAGCGGACTAGCGGGCCGGGGCTACGAGCAGTACTTC.